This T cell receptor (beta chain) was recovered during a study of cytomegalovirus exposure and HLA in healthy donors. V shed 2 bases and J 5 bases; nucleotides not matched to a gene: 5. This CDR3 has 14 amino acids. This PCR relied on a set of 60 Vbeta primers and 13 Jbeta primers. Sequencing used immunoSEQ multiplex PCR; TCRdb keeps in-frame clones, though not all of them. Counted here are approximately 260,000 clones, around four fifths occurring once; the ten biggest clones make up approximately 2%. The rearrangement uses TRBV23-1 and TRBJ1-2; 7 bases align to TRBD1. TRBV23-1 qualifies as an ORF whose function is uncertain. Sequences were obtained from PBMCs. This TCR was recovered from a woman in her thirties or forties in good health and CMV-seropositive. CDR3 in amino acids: CASSQRQGGYGYTF. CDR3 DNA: TGCGCCAGCAGTCAACGGCAGGGGGGATATGGCTACACCTTC.